This is a list of T cell receptor beta chains from one sample in a study of response to subunit inactivated influenza vaccine. A single record per CDR3 protein comes from TCRdb applying MiXCR to the RT-PCR reads. The table shows roughly 540,000 distinct CDR3 sequences, with under 25% occurring only once. These data were also filed under a second study, of T cells expressing NK-cell markers.

Sequencing was performed on CD4+ T cells sorted from PBMCs, taken roughly 12 days after vaccination. The receptors stem from a man aged 50-60 years who received an inactivated influenza vaccine. Each CDR3 is given with its conserved first and last residue. Each record gives: V gene, J gene, CDR3 length, CDR3 protein.

TRBV20-1,TRBJ1-4,14,CSAAPGTVNEKLFF
TRBV5-1,TRBJ2-2,15,CASRPGLAATGELFF
TRBV5-5,TRBJ1-2,15,CASSLQTGTNYGYTF
TRBV11-2,TRBJ2-1,19,CASSPGLAGLRSSYNEQFF
TRBV20-1,TRBJ2-2,16,CSAQMPGLAGEEELFF
TRBV2,TRBJ2-3,12,CASRLETDTQYF
TRBV5-1,TRBJ2-1,15,CASSQNPGQSNEQFF
TRBV24-1,TRBJ2-7,13,CATSEGRGRQQYF
TRBV6-5,TRBJ1-2,12,CASSYRPWGYTF
TRBV28,TRBJ1-6,13,CASTLRGHSPLHF
TRBV20-1,TRBJ1-1,12,CRGGTPNTEAFF
TRBV12-3/TRBV12-4,TRBJ2-7,13,CASSRAHGLEQYF
TRBV4-1,TRBJ2-5,14,CASSQEGAGGTQYF
TRBV5-1,TRBJ2-3,15,CASSLGPGGADTQYF
TRBV29-1,TRBJ2-1,14,CSVGGTLTYNEQFF
TRBV6-2/TRBV6-3,TRBJ1-4,17,CASSLRGQRTTNEKLFF
TRBV5-6,TRBJ2-1,14,CASSRSTAYNEQFF
TRBV5-4,TRBJ2-7,15,CASSSGAGSVGEQYF
TRBV30,TRBJ1-1,13,CAWRDEVWTEAFF
TRBV25-1,TRBJ2-1,15,CASSYAGRTSNEQFF
TRBV12-2,TRBJ2-1,16,CASRLGGLERRNEQFF
TRBV30,TRBJ2-2,14,CAWSFYSGTGELFF
TRBV7-8,TRBJ1-4,19,CASSPPGQGFRLTNEKLFF
TRBV7-9,TRBJ2-3,15,CASSLATASADTQYF
TRBV7-4,TRBJ1-4,15,CASSRGTAYNEKLFF
TRBV2,TRBJ2-7,14,CASSTGTGSSEQYF
TRBV19,TRBJ1-6,13,CASSNLGNSPLHF
TRBV4-3,TRBJ1-4,15,CASSQDQRTNEKLFF
TRBV24-1,TRBJ1-3,17,CATSDSKTGLSGNTIYF
TRBV6-2/TRBV6-3,TRBJ1-1,12,CAIGRVGTEAFF
TRBV9,TRBJ1-1,15,CASSPYTDSYTEAFF
TRBV7-2,TRBJ2-5,15,CASSLPRGNQETQYF
TRBV27,TRBJ2-1,15,CASSFNGLPNNEQFF
TRBV11-2,TRBJ2-2,17,CASSLESASANTGELFF
TRBV19,TRBJ2-6,13,CASSITGANVLTF
TRBV5-1,TRBJ1-1,13,CASHQGAATEAFF
TRBV12-3/TRBV12-4,TRBJ2-2,15,CASSGLSKDTGELFF
TRBV29-1,TRBJ1-2,14,CSVGGQGSSYGYTF
TRBV12-3/TRBV12-4,TRBJ2-1,13,CASFESSYNEQFF
TRBV10-2,TRBJ2-1,13,CASSDIRGNEQFF
TRBV12-3/TRBV12-4,TRBJ2-1,15,CASSPTSGRWNEQFF
TRBV5-1,TRBJ2-1,14,CASNWVSSYNEQFF
TRBV7-2,TRBJ2-2,15,CASNEQASNTGELFF
TRBV12-3/TRBV12-4,TRBJ1-3,14,CASRRDTSGNTIYF
TRBV29-1,TRBJ2-1,13,CSDMGRQTNEQFF
TRBV19,TRBJ2-2,17,CASSIGDRLINTGELFF
TRBV10-3,TRBJ2-7,12,CAIGQGPYEQYF
TRBV4-3,TRBJ1-1,13,CASSQARGGEAFF
TRBV10-3,TRBJ1-6,14,CAISKDRGDSPLHF
TRBV20-1,TRBJ2-5,14,CSARSGTSGETQYF
TRBV28,TRBJ2-7,14,CASSFLGRDYEQYF
TRBV15,TRBJ2-2,15,CATSRDMIPPGELFF
TRBV2,TRBJ1-5,14,CASSPRSGDQPQHF
TRBV5-1,TRBJ2-7,13,CASSWNRGGEQYF
TRBV7-8,TRBJ2-2,14,CASSLVRITGELFF
TRBV20-1,TRBJ2-7,14,CSARVRGSSYEQYF
TRBV7-2,TRBJ2-3,16,CASSAQHARITDTQYF
TRBV7-8,TRBJ1-5,15,CASSLGQGANQPQHF